Each of the 16 T cell receptor beta chains below was sequenced from the same sample in a study of T cells in Graves' hyperthyroidism and ophthalmopathy. Template material for amplifying TCR beta CDR3 regions consisted of RNA transcripts. Primed by the HTBI set, a first-round RT-PCR was run on the TCR CDR3. TCRdb ran MiXCR on the multiplex PCR reads and lists one entry per CDR3 protein. The profile shows 480,000 or so distinct CDR3 sequences, around 43% of them singletons. Sequenced material: peripheral blood or thyroid tissue (not recorded which). Receptors originate from an adult woman with Graves' disease, either hyperthyroidism or ophthalmopathy (not recorded which).

This chain uses TRBV24-1 with TRBJ2-5, with a possible D match to TRBD1 (6 bases). Looked up from germline, CDR1 is KGHDR and CDR2 is SFDVKD. V lost 8 bases, J lost 2 bases, and 8 bases lay in between. This CDR3 spans 12 amino acids. The DNA for the CDR3 is TGTGCCACCAAAGACAGGCAAGAGACCCAGTACTTC. It specifies CATKDRQETQYF.

The chain uses TRBV6-1 and TRBJ2-5; 16 nucleotides line up with TRBD2. The CDR3 is 17 amino acids. V trimming: 5 bases; J trimming: 5 bases; junction bases outside the gene matches: 8. In germline, CDR1 is MNHNS, CDR2 SASEGT. Here the CDR3 DNA reads TGTGCCAGCAGTTCGGGACTAGCGGGAGGGCTCTTCGAGACCCAGTACTTC. Translating gives CASSSGLAGGLFETQYF.

This clonotype was recorded many times. The V gene is TRBV7-9, the J gene TRBJ1-4, with D uncertain. This CDR3 region has 15 residues. Germline V gene lookup returns CDR1 SEHNR and CDR2 FQNEAQ (reference sequence). V lost 4 bases and J 0 bases, leaving 9 bases between the germline ends. The CDR3 region is CASSSYSATNEKLFF. CDR3 DNA sequence: TGTGCCAGCAGCTCGTATTCGGCAACTAATGAAAAACTGTTTTTT.

The chain recombines TRBV20-1 with TRBJ2-5; 8 bases map to TRBD1. CDR3 length: 11 residues. Germline V CDR1 and CDR2: DFQATT, SNEGSKA (reference sequence). V dropped 4 bases and J dropped 7; count of bases not matched to a gene: 2. In DNA, the CDR3 is TGCAGTGCTAACACAGGGGGGACCCAGTACTTC. Protein: CSANTGGTQYF.

Many counts were recorded for this clonotype. The V and J genes are TRBV5-1 and TRBJ2-7; 8 bases are a match to TRBD2. The CDR3 is 15 amino acids. V dropped 3 bases and J dropped 3; count of bases not matched to a gene: 8. Germline V gives CDR1 SGHRS, CDR2 YFSETQ. In DNA form, the CDR3 reads TGCGCCAGCAGCTCCCTAGCGGGCGGAAACTACGAGCAGTACTTC. It translates to CASSSLAGGNYEQYF.

A remark on this clonotype: One end of the junction is discordant with germline, which a read error may explain. The chain uses TRBV24-1 and TRBJ2-3; D not resolved. The CDR3 is 16 amino acids. Looked up from germline, CDR1 is KGHDR and CDR2 is SFDVKD. The CDR3 DNA is TGTGCCATCAGTGATTTCGCCGGAACAAGCACAGATACGCAGTATTTT. Its protein product is CAISDFAGTSTDTQYF.

The chain links TRBV7-8 to TRBJ2-7; a weak D match, TRBD1 (5 bases). The germline gives CDR1 SGHVS, CDR2 FQNEAQ. The CDR3 has 9 amino acids. The CDR3 DNA reads as TGTGCTAGTCGACAGGAGCAGTACTTC. It is translated as CASRQEQYF.

This clonotype was seen ten or more times. The J gene is TRBJ2-7, the V gene TRBV25-1, with 10 bases fitting TRBD2. Per germline, CDR1 MGHDK and CDR2 SYGVNS. V was clipped by 1 base and J by 3 bases; unmatched bases: 6. This CDR3 spans 16 amino acids. CDR3 bases: TGTGCCAGCAGTGAATTGGTTAGCGGGGGGTTCTACGAGCAGTACTTC. Translation: CASSELVSGGFYEQYF.

The V gene is TRBV20-1, the J gene TRBJ2-3, with TRBD1 identical over 8 bases. Germline CDR1 is DFQATT and CDR2 is SNEGSKA (reference sequence). The CDR3 sequence is 15 residues long. The ends lost 1 base at V and 7 bases at J; junction bases unmatched: 10. For the CDR3, the DNA is TGCAGTGCTAGAGCCCACGCCACAGGGGGGAATACGCAGTATTTT. Translating it yields CSARAHATGGNTQYF.

The rearrangement uses TRBV6-1 and TRBJ2-7; D remains ambiguous. Germline CDR1 reads MNHNS; CDR2 reads SASEGT. This CDR3 has 14 residues. Trimming removed 3 bases at V and 0 bases at J, with 9 bases between. In nucleotides, the CDR3 is TGTGCCAGCAGTGAGCCGGAATACTCCTACGAGCAGTACTTC. This translates into CASSEPEYSYEQYF.

In the case of this clonotype: Given a much more abundant clone one base away, this may be a read error. In this CDR3 the conserved last residue, phenylalanine or tryptophan, is missing, so a read error is likely. The V gene is TRBV6-1, the J gene TRBJ1-5, with unresolved D. The germline CDR1 and CDR2 sequences are MNHNS and SASEGT. The CDR3 extends over 14 amino acids. Between the trimmed V and J ends, which lost 1 base and 0 bases, there was a span of 4 bases. The CDR3 nucleotides read TGTGCCAGCAGTGAAGTGCATAGCAATCAGCCCCAGCATTCT. Amino acid sequence: CASSEVHSNQPQHS.

The chain links TRBV12-3 or TRBV12-4 to TRBJ2-7; unclear D gene. V was cut by 3 bases and J by 2 bases, with 8 bases left in between. This CDR3 region has 13 residues. CDR3 DNA: TGTGCCAGCAGTTTCTTAACGGCCTACGAGCAGTACTTC. Protein: CASSFLTAYEQYF.

This sequence joins TRBV15 and TRBJ2-3; D gene ambiguous. The CDR3 is 15 residues long. The germline gives CDR1 LNHNV, CDR2 YYDKDF (reference sequence). V lost 3 bases and J lost 6, with 16 bases in between. DNA of the CDR3: TGTGCCACCAGCAGCTATTTTTCGGATAAGGATACGCAGTATTTT. It translates to CATSSYFSDKDTQYF. Full variable domain (missing parts from reference TRBV15 and TRBJ2-3): DAMVIQNPRYQVTQFGKPVTLSCSQTLNHNVMYWYQQKSSQAPKLLFHYYDKDFNNEADTPDNFQSRRPNTSFCFLDIRSPGLGDTAMYLCATSSYFSDKDTQYFGPGTRLTVL.

Worth noting for this clonotype: The CDR3 does not end in the conserved phenylalanine or tryptophan, so this is likely a read error. The genes are TRBV29-1 and TRBJ1-1; D is uncertain. The CDR3 has 13 residues. Germline values: CDR1 SQVTM, CDR2 ANQGSEA. The CDR3 here is CSVCSGLNTEAFL. CDR3 in DNA: TGCAGCGTTTGTTCTGGGCTGAACACTGAGGCTTTCCTT.

For this clonotype: One junction end disagrees with the germline gene, perhaps due to a read error. The chain has TRBV10-3 and TRBJ1-3, with D maybe TRBD1 (5 bases). This CDR3 has 14 amino acids. Germline V lookup: CDR1 ENHRY, CDR2 SYGVKD. This CDR3 reads CASSDSISGNTIYF. In DNA form, the CDR3 reads TGTGCCAGCAGTGACAGTATTTCTGGAAACACCATATATTTT.

The V gene is TRBV7-8, the J gene TRBJ2-5; D possibly corresponds to TRBD1 (6 bases). The DNA end favors TRBJ2-1, so the J call may be wrong. Germline V lookup: CDR1 SGHVS, CDR2 FQNEAQ. The CDR3 has 15 residues. The chain's CDR3 is CASSLVGGPYNEQFF. DNA of the CDR3: TGTGCCAGCAGCTTAGTAGGGGGACCATACAATGAGCAGTTCTTC.